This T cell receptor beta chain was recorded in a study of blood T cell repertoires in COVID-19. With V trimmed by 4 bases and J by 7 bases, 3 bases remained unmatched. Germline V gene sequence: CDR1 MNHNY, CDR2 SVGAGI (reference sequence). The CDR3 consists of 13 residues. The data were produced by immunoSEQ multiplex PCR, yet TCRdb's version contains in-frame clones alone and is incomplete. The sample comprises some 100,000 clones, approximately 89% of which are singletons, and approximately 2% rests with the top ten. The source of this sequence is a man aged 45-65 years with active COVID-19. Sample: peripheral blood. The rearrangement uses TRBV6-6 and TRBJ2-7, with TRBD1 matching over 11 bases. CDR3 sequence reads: CASSSGQGGEQYV. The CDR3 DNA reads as TGTGCCAGCAGTTCGGGACAGGGGGGGGAGCAGTACGTC.